Listed below are T cell receptor beta chains from one sample, sequenced in a study of control samples from healthy donors and cancer patients. TCRdb's copy holds only in-frame clones and misses some; the assay was immunoSEQ multiplex PCR. The top ten hold around 1.2% of the sample, which has some 71,000 clones, about nine tenths seen once. The sample consisted of PBMCs. These receptors originate from a woman aged 50 to 65 with colorectal cancer. The CDR3 runs from the conserved cysteine through the conserved F or W. A D gene is named only where the DNA matches it firmly. Rows may omit the clone size; those that give it use once, few, many or a size class.

abundance	j_gene	v_gene	d_gene	CDR3nt	CDR3aa
.	TRBJ2-7	TRBV28	.	TGTGCCAGCCGGCCCGCGGAGCCGGGCTCCTACGAGCAGTACTTC	CASRPAEPGSYEQYF
.	TRBJ2-7	TRBV2	TRBD1	TGTGCCAGCAGTAAAGACAGGGTAATCCCCTACGAGCAGTACTTC	CASSKDRVIPYEQYF
.	TRBJ2-2	TRBV5-1	TRBD1	TGCGCCAGCAGCTTGGCCGCAGGGACAGAGAACACCGGGGAGCTGTTTTTT	CASSLAAGTENTGELFF
.	TRBJ1-1	TRBV9	.	TGTGCCAGCAGCGTAGGCCCAGAAATGAACACTGAAGCTTTCTTT	CASSVGPEMNTEAFF
.	TRBJ2-7	TRBV29-1	TRBD2	TGCAGCGTTAACACGGGGGGCGAGCAGTACTTC	CSVNTGGEQYF
.	TRBJ2-2	TRBV30	TRBD1	TGTGCCTGGGCGACAGGGGCACTGAACACCGGGGAGCTGTTTTTT	CAWATGALNTGELFF
.	TRBJ1-1	TRBV18	TRBD1	TGTGCCAGCTCACCCAATCGACAGGGGGCAGGCACTGAAGCTTTCTTT	CASSPNRQGAGTEAFF
.	TRBJ2-7	TRBV6-1	.	TGTGCCAGCAGTGAGGGGGGACAAGTCTACGAGCAGTACTTC	CASSEGGQVYEQYF
once	TRBJ2-7	TRBV18	TRBD2	TGTGCCAGCTCACGAGACCGGGAGGTGGATGAGCAGTACTTC	CASSRDREVDEQYF
.	TRBJ2-6	TRBV3-1/TRBV3-2	.	TGTGCCAGCAGCCGTGGACATACTGGGGCCAACGTCCTGACTTTC	CASSRGHTGANVLTF
.	TRBJ1-4	TRBV6-1	.	TGTGCCAGCAGTGAAATTCGGGGAAATGAAAAACTGTTTTTT	CASSEIRGNEKLFF
.	TRBJ2-3	TRBV3-1/TRBV3-2	TRBD2	TGTGCCAGCAGCCAAGGACTAGCGGGAGCGTCAGATACGCAGTATTTT	CASSQGLAGASDTQYF
.	TRBJ2-7	TRBV5-1	.	TGCGCCAGCAGCTACAACAGGGACTACGAGCAGTACTTC	CASSYNRDYEQYF
.	TRBJ2-2	TRBV28	TRBD1	TGTGCCAGCACCCTCAGACAGGGGGCCACCGGGGAGCTGTTTTTT	CASTLRQGATGELFF
.	TRBJ2-7	TRBV30	.	TGTGCCTGGAATGCGGTCCTCCTAGCCGAGCAGTACTTC	CAWNAVLLAEQYF
few	TRBJ1-2	TRBV19	.	TGTGCCAGTAGTTTGACATCAGGCTACACCTTC	CASSLTSGYTF
.	TRBJ1-6	TRBV6-2/TRBV6-3	.	TGTGCCAGCAGTTACCAAGGCCTGTATAATTCACCCCTCCACTTT	CASSYQGLYNSPLHF
.	TRBJ2-3	TRBV6-2/TRBV6-3	TRBD1	TGTGCCAGCAGTCCCCCCGGGACAGGGGGCACAGATACGCAGTATTTT	CASSPPGTGGTDTQYF
.	TRBJ2-3	TRBV4-2	.	TGTGCCAGCAGCCAAGATGATGGGAGCCAGGGGACAGATACGCAGTATTTT	CASSQDDGSQGTDTQYF
.	TRBJ2-5	TRBV5-4	TRBD2	TGTGCCAGCAGCTTGCCTAGCGGGAGCCAAGAGACCCAGTACTTC	CASSLPSGSQETQYF
.	TRBJ2-7	TRBV23-1	.	TGCGCCAGCAGTCAGACTTGCGGGGCCCACGAGCAGTACTTC	CASSQTCGAHEQYF
.	TRBJ2-7	TRBV27	TRBD2	TGTGCCAGCAGTGCCGGGACTAGCGGGAACTACGAGCAGTACTTC	CASSAGTSGNYEQYF
.	TRBJ2-5	TRBV7-9	TRBD2	TGTGCCAGCATCAGCGGACTAGCGGGGTCCCAAGAGACCCAGTACTTC	CASISGLAGSQETQYF
.	TRBJ1-2	TRBV6-5	TRBD1	TGTGCCAGCAGCGGACAGGGTTCTGGCTACACCTTC	CASSGQGSGYTF
.	TRBJ1-2	TRBV24-1	.	TGTGCCACCAGTGGGGTACGAGGTGGCTACACCTTC	CATSGVRGGYTF
.	TRBJ1-5	TRBV19	.	TGTGCCAGTAGTATATCCGCTGTGAATAGCAATCAGCCCCAGCATTTT	CASSISAVNSNQPQHF